These 27 T cell receptor beta chains originate from one sample sequenced in a study of CD8 T cells in ankylosing spondylitis. Study findings and constraints: Seemingly characteristic of ankylosing spondylitis blood was a TCR beta motif consisting of about 8 highly homologous variants.

TCRdb used MiXCR to reprocess the 5' RACE reads, holding one entry per CDR3 protein. The sample holds fewer than 500,000 distinct CDR3 sequences, 25% to 30% seen once. These receptors' antigens are unknown. The specimen sequenced was blood, either unsorted or a sorted T cell fraction (not recorded which). The receptors stem from a male donor with ankylosing spondylitis.

This clonotype was picked up a small number of times. This chain links TRBV20-1 with TRBJ2-3; 8 bases map to TRBD2. The V gene end was trimmed by 3 bases and the J gene end by 0 bases; junction bases not matched to a gene: 8. Germline V lookup: CDR1 DFQATT, CDR2 SNEGSKA (reference sequence). The CDR3 totals 16 residues. As DNA, the CDR3 is TGCAGTGCTAGGTCTCCGGGAGGGCTGAGCACAGATACGCAGTATTTT. This codes for CSARSPGGLSTDTQYF.

J is TRBJ2-7 and V is TRBV14, with TRBD1 matching over 12 bases. Trimming at V came to 2 bases and at J to 6 bases, leaving 5 bases not matched to a gene. The CDR3 contains 15 residues. Germline CDR1 reads SGHDN; CDR2 reads FVKESK. The CDR3 here is CASSQRGTGGVEQYF. CDR3 nucleotides: TGTGCCAGCAGCCAACGGGGGACAGGGGGCGTCGAGCAGTACTTC.

V usage is TRBV20-1 and J usage is TRBJ2-1, with D unresolved. Germline assignment: CDR1 DFQATT and CDR2 SNEGSKA (reference sequence). Trimming took off 6 bases at V and 5 bases at J, with 8 bases between the two ends. The CDR3 runs to 11 residues. CDR3 in DNA: TGCAGTGCCACCTTTAACAATGAGCAGTTCTTC. Residues: CSATFNNEQFF.

The chain is built from TRBV6-1 and TRBJ2-3; 7 bases fit TRBD1. The trim removed 3 bases at V and 4 bases at J, leaving 7 bases unmatched. Germline CDR1 and CDR2: MNHNS and SASEGT. There are 15 residues in the CDR3. CDR3 coding DNA: TGTGCCAGCAGTGACAGGGGGAAGGTCGCAGATACGCAGTATTTT. It specifies CASSDRGKVADTQYF.

The V and J genes are TRBV20-1 and TRBJ2-5; D is tentatively TRBD1 or TRBD2 (5 bases each). The length of the CDR3 is 16 residues. The V and J ends lost 2 bases and 2 bases respectively, with 18 bases between them. Germline V gene sequence: CDR1 DFQATT, CDR2 SNEGSKA (reference sequence). CDR3 DNA: TGCAGTGCTAGACGTCGGGGTATCACAGGACAAGAGACCCAGTACTTC. It codes for CSARRRGITGQETQYF.

V gene TRBV5-1 combines with J gene TRBJ2-7; TRBD1 agrees at 11 bases. Germline V CDR1 and CDR2: SGHRS, YFSETQ. The CDR3 runs to 15 residues. The trim removed 7 bases at V and 0 bases at J, leaving 6 bases unmatched. The CDR3 sequence is CASAGGTGGSYEQYF. CDR3 sequence (DNA): TGCGCCAGCGCGGGAGGGACAGGGGGCTCCTACGAGCAGTACTTC.

The chain links TRBV3-1 to TRBJ2-7; D gene unclear. There are 14 residues in the CDR3. Trimming left V 3 bases short and J 2 bases short, with 11 bases between. Germline values: CDR1 LGHDT, CDR2 YNNKEL (reference sequence). The DNA of the CDR3 is TGTGCCAGCAGCCACGCACCCGAAACCTACGAGCAGTACTTC. It specifies CASSHAPETYEQYF.

The gene calls are TRBV7-2 and TRBJ2-2; possibly TRBD1 or TRBD2 for D (5 bases each). The CDR3 is 15 residues long. Germline V gene sequence: CDR1 SGHTA, CDR2 FQGNSA. V lost 0 bases, J lost 7 bases, and 12 bases lay in between. Here the CDR3 DNA reads TGTGCCAGCAGCTTAGCGCACGGGGCCGGCGGGGAGCTGTTTTTT. Translated: CASSLAHGAGGELFF.

This clonotype has just a few counts. The chain carries TRBV5-1 and TRBJ2-3, with 8 bases aligning to TRBD1. The CDR3 is made up of 16 amino acids. Germline V lookup: CDR1 SGHRS, CDR2 YFSETQ. The J segment lost 4 bases and the V segment lost 0 bases, leaving 7 bases of the junction unmatched. The CDR3 loop reads CASSLAGQGGADTQYF. The CDR3 DNA reads TGCGCCAGCAGCTTGGCCGGACAGGGTGGCGCAGATACGCAGTATTTT. The variable domain in full, completed from reference TRBV5-1 and TRBJ2-3, reads KAGVTQTPRYLIKTRGQQVTLSCSPISGHRSVSWYQQTPGQGLQFLFEYFSETQRNKGNFPGRFSGRQFSNSRSEMNVSTLELGDSALYLCASSLAGQGGADTQYFGPGTRLTVL.

The chain couples TRBV30 to TRBJ1-4; D might be TRBD1 (5 bases). The CDR3 loop spans 15 amino acids. The germline gives CDR1 GTSNPN, CDR2 SVGIG (reference sequence). V was cut by 0 bases and J by 7 bases, with 15 bases left in between. The CDR3 nucleotides read TGTGCCTGGAGTGTACCAGGCAGGGTGGCTGAAAAACTGTTTTTT. Translated: CAWSVPGRVAEKLFF.

The V gene is TRBV5-6, the J gene TRBJ1-1; 8 positions agree with TRBD1. J gave up 10 bases and V 4 bases, and 3 bases lay outside the gene matches. Germline V gene data show CDR1 as SGHDT and CDR2 as YYEEEE. The CDR3 totals 11 residues. CDR3 sequence (DNA): TGTGCCAGCAGCCTAGGGACAGGAGCTTTCTTT. Encoded protein: CASSLGTGAFF.

The chain joins TRBV10-3 to TRBJ2-3; D uncertain. From germline, CDR1 is ENHRY and CDR2 SYGVKD. The V end was cut by 4 bases, the J end by 5 bases, with 13 bases between. The CDR3 sequence is 14 residues long. The CDR3 reads CAISAISREDTQYF. CDR3 sequence (DNA): TGTGCCATCAGTGCCATTTCTAGGGAAGATACGCAGTATTTT.

This chain connects TRBV3-1 to TRBJ2-7, with D possibly TRBD1 on 6 matching bases. The CDR3 sequence is 15 residues long. Trimming took 2 bases from V and 0 from J, leaving 11 bases between them. Germline loops: CDR1 LGHDT, CDR2 YNNKEL (reference sequence). CDR3 DNA: TGTGCCAGCAGCCAAATGAGGGACATCTCCTACGAGCAGTACTTC. This sequence encodes CASSQMRDISYEQYF.

The genes are TRBV5-1 and TRBJ2-1; D is uncertain. Germline loops: CDR1 SGHRS, CDR2 YFSETQ. The CDR3 spans 16 residues. V was trimmed by 4 bases and J by 0 bases, leaving 14 bases between them. The CDR3 reads CASSRSLGLSYNEQFF. The CDR3 coding sequence is TGCGCCAGCAGCCGATCCCTGGGTCTCTCCTACAATGAGCAGTTCTTC.

This clonotype came up a few times. The V call is TRBV20-1, the J call TRBJ1-2; no definite D call. Germline assignment: CDR1 DFQATT and CDR2 SNEGSKA (reference sequence). Between the trimmed V and J ends, which lost 3 bases and 4 bases, there was a span of 9 bases. The CDR3 is 12 residues long. Written as DNA, the CDR3 is TGCAGTGCTAGTCAGGAAATCTATGGCTACACCTTC. Protein: CSASQEIYGYTF.

The chain joins TRBV10-3 to TRBJ2-3; D possibly corresponds to TRBD1 (6 bases). V gave up 8 bases and J gave up 6 bases, with 21 bases separating them. Germline V lookup: CDR1 ENHRY, CDR2 SYGVKD. The CDR3 contains 15 residues. The CDR3 region has the DNA TGTGCCATCTCTGGGGGACACCTGAAAGCGGATACGCAGTATTTT. This sequence encodes CAISGGHLKADTQYF.

The J gene is TRBJ2-5, the V gene TRBV3-1; tentatively, D is TRBD1 (6 bases). Trimming stripped 4 bases from V and 3 bases from J, with 12 bases between. Germline lookup yields CDR1 LGHDT and CDR2 YNNKEL (reference sequence). This CDR3 contains 14 residues. CDR3 in amino acids: CASSPWGREETQYF. The CDR3 bases are TGTGCCAGCAGCCCATGGGGGCGGGAAGAGACCCAGTACTTC.

This clonotype occurred many times. The V gene is TRBV7-9, the J gene TRBJ1-1; no definite D call. The CDR3 runs to 13 residues. Trimming removed 4 bases at V and 6 bases at J, with 12 bases between. Germline CDR1 SEHNR, CDR2 FQNEAQ (reference sequence). Here the CDR3 DNA reads TGTGCCAGCAGCTCCTCTAAGACGGCTGAAGCTTTCTTT. Translated: CASSSSKTAEAFF. The full variable domain, its missing parts supplied by reference TRBV7-9 and TRBJ1-1, is DTGVSQNPRHKITKRGQNVTFRCDPISEHNRLYWYRQTLGQGPEFLTYFQNEAQLEKSRLLSDRFSAERPKGSFSTLEIQRTEQGDSAMYLCASSSSKTAEAFFGQGTRLTVV.

V is TRBV5-1 and J is TRBJ1-4; D unclear. The CDR3 is 15 amino acids. Germline V gene data show CDR1 as SGHRS and CDR2 as YFSETQ. Between the trimmed V and J ends, which lost 0 bases and 8 bases, there was a span of 14 bases. The CDR3 sequence: CASSLDSRSVEKLFF. The CDR3 region has the DNA TGCGCCAGCAGCTTGGATTCCAGGTCCGTAGAAAAACTGTTTTTT.

This clonotype was detected a few times. The rearrangement uses TRBV13 and TRBJ2-2, with 12 bases lining up with TRBD2. V lost 4 bases, J lost 10 bases, and 13 bases stayed unmatched. From germline, CDR1 is PRHDT and CDR2 FYEKMQ (reference sequence). The CDR3 contains 17 residues. CDR3: CASSSTSGRTSTKELFF. As DNA, the CDR3 is TGTGCCAGCAGCTCCACTAGCGGGAGGACTTCGACCAAGGAGCTGTTTTTT. Supplemented by reference TRBV13 and TRBJ2-2, the full variable domain reads AAGVIQSPRHLIKEKRETATLKCYPIPRHDTVYWYQQGPGQDPQFLISFYEKMQSDKGSIPDRFSAQQFSDYHSELNMSSLELGDSALYFCASSSTSGRTSTKELFFGEGSRLTVL.

The chain carries TRBV7-9 and TRBJ2-1; no firm D call. This CDR3 has 12 residues. CDR1 and CDR2 from the germline V gene are SEHNR and FQNEAQ (reference sequence). V was cut by 5 bases and J by 8 bases, with 10 bases left in between. The CDR3 sequence is CASSLMGDEQFF. CDR3 coding DNA: TGTGCCAGCAGCCTAATGGGCGATGAGCAGTTCTTC.

The table lists this clonotype with a few counts. This rearrangement joins TRBV2 to TRBJ1-5; perhaps TRBD1 as D (6 bases). Germline lookup yields CDR1 SNHLY and CDR2 FYNNEI. Trimming cost V 6 bases and J 6 bases, with 15 bases left between them. This CDR3 is 14 amino acids long. CDR3 coding DNA: TGTGCCAGCAGCAACAGGGACCAAATTCAGCCCCAGCATTTT. Protein sequence: CASSNRDQIQPQHF.

This clonotype has just one count. This rearrangement joins TRBV11-2 to TRBJ1-2, with D perhaps TRBD1 (6 bases). The V end was cut by 5 bases, the J end by 3 bases, with 25 bases between. The CDR3 loop spans 18 amino acids. Germline loops: CDR1 SGHAT, CDR2 FQNNGV. The CDR3 protein is CASSRYQGKVRSDYGYTF. As DNA, the CDR3 is TGTGCCAGCAGCCGTTATCAGGGGAAGGTCAGGTCGGACTATGGCTACACCTTC.

The chain has TRBV18 and TRBJ2-5; D tentatively reads TRBD1 or TRBD2 (5 bases each). The CDR3 sequence is 13 residues long. Germline CDR1 KGHSH, CDR2 LQKENI. The germline V and J ends were trimmed by 3 bases and 5 bases, with 10 bases remaining between them. This CDR3 is CASSPGTRETQYF. The DNA of the CDR3 is TGTGCCAGCTCACCCGGGACCAGGGAGACCCAGTACTTC.

In its sample, this clonotype was seen a few times. This chain joins TRBV7-9 and TRBJ1-3; 9 bases agree with TRBD1. The CDR3 extends over 15 amino acids. Germline CDR1 SEHNR, CDR2 FQNEAQ (reference sequence). V was pared by 4 bases and J by 3 bases, with 4 bases of the junction left unmatched. CDR3 loop: CASSSTGGGGNTIYF. CDR3 nucleotide sequence: TGTGCCAGCAGCTCGACAGGGGGTGGTGGAAACACCATATATTTT.

The chain couples TRBV2 to TRBJ2-3, with a tentative D call TRBD2 (5 bases). Germline-derived CDR1 and CDR2 are SNHLY and FYNNEI. V dropped 7 bases and J dropped 3 bases, with 14 bases sitting between them. The CDR3 loop spans 14 amino acids. The CDR3 is CASTLDPGTDTQYF. CDR3 DNA sequence: TGTGCCAGCACGTTGGACCCGGGAACAGATACGCAGTATTTT. The full variable domain, rest sourced from reference TRBV2 and TRBJ2-3, is EPEVTQTPSHQVTQMGQEVILRCVPISNHLYFYWYRQILGQKVEFLVSFYNNEISEKSEIFDDQFSVERPDGSNFTLKIRSTKLEDSAMYFCASTLDPGTDTQYFGPGTRLTVL.

This chain joins TRBV20-1 and TRBJ1-2; D may be TRBD1 (6 bases). The length of the CDR3 is 13 residues. The V end lost 5 bases, the J end lost 4 bases, and 14 bases lay between the germline ends. Germline CDR1 is DFQATT and CDR2 is SNEGSKA (reference sequence). The CDR3 DNA sequence: TGCAGTGCTTACAGGGAGACGACCTATGGCTACACCTTC. Protein sequence: CSAYRETTYGYTF.